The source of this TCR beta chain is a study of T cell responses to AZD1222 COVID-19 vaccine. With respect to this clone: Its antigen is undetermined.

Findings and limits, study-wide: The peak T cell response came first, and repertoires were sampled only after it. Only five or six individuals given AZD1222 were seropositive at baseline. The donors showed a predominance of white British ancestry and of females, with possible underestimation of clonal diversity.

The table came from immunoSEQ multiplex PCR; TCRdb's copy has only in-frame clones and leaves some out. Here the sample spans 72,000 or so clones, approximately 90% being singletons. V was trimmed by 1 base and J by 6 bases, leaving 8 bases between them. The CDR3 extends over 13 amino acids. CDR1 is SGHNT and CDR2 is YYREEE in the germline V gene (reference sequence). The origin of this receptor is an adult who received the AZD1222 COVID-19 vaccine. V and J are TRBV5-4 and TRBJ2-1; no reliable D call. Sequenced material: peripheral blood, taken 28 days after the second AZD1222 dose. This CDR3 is CASSLSDANEQFF. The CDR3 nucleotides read TGTGCCAGCAGCTTGTCGGACGCCAATGAGCAGTTCTTC.